The next 13 T cell receptor beta chains were all read from a single sample in a study of T cells in tuberculosis. Clones were read by immunoSEQ multiplex PCR, and TCRdb kept only the in-frame ones, dropping some. This repertoire shows tens of thousands of clones, roughly 97% found once; its top ten account for about 6.3%. Sequenced material: PBMCs. All receptors come from a donor aged 5-35 years with latent tuberculosis or without tuberculosis infection.

This clone was recorded once. The chain is built from TRBV19 and TRBJ2-2; D not certain. Germline V gene data show CDR1 as LNHDA and CDR2 as SQIVND (reference sequence). This CDR3 is 15 amino acids long. V was cut by 7 bases and J by 1 base, with 13 bases left in between. The CDR3 region is CASNPVSQNTGELFF. The CDR3 DNA reads TGTGCCAGTAATCCTGTCTCACAGAACACCGGGGAGCTGTTTTTT.

The chain links TRBV18 to TRBJ2-6; the D gene is possibly TRBD2 (7 bases). CDR3 length: 17 amino acids. V lost 1 base and J 0 bases, leaving 10 bases between the germline ends. CDR1 is KGHSH and CDR2 is LQKENI in the germline V gene. The CDR3 DNA reads TGTGCCAGCTCACCACTGGGAGGGGGCTCTGGGGCCAACGTCCTGACTTTC. This sequence encodes CASSPLGGGSGANVLTF.

V is TRBV6-5 and J is TRBJ2-7; 7 bases match TRBD1. V gave up 6 bases and J gave up 4 bases; unmatched junction bases: 9. Germline CDR1 and CDR2: MNHEY and SVGAGI. This CDR3 is 14 amino acids long. CDR3 coding DNA: TGTGCCAGCAGCGACCCGGGACAGTTATACGAGCAGTACTTC. Its translation: CASSDPGQLYEQYF.

The CDR3 loop reads CASSPPQRVLYNEQFF. CDR3 sequence (DNA): TGTGCCAGCAGTCCTCCCCAGCGGGTCCTATACAATGAGCAGTTCTTC. The V gene is TRBV28, the J gene TRBJ2-1, with D tentatively TRBD2 (6 bases). CDR1 is MDHEN and CDR2 is SYDVKM in the germline V gene. The germline V and J ends were trimmed by 5 bases and 4 bases, with 18 bases remaining between them. CDR3 length: 16 residues. Full variable domain (outside the CDR3, taken from reference TRBV28 and TRBJ2-1): DVKVTQSSRYLVKRTGEKVFLECVQDMDHENMFWYRQDPGLGLRLIYFSYDVKMKEKGDIPEGYSVSREKKERFSLILESASTNQTSMYLCASSPPQRVLYNEQFFGPGTRLTVL.

V usage is TRBV29-1 and J usage is TRBJ2-7, with a weak D call TRBD2 (6 bases). Trimming took off 3 bases at V and 0 bases at J, with 9 bases between the two ends. Germline V gene lookup returns CDR1 SQVTM and CDR2 ANQGSEA. There are 13 residues in the CDR3. The CDR3 region is CSVDSGSSYEQYF. CDR3 DNA sequence: TGCAGCGTTGATTCCGGGAGCTCCTACGAGCAGTACTTC.

The chain uses TRBV19 and TRBJ1-2; the D is unclear. The CDR3 has 14 residues. The V and J ends lost 10 bases and 8 bases respectively, with 23 bases between them. The germline V gene has CDR1 LNHDA and CDR2 SQIVND (reference sequence). CDR3 in amino acids: CATKGRVSVEGYTF. CDR3 nucleotides: TGTGCCACAAAAGGTCGGGTTTCGGTCGAGGGCTACACCTTC.

This chain uses TRBV21-1 with TRBJ1-2; no DNA check was done on the table's D call, TRBD1. TRBV21-1 is a known pseudogene. The CDR3 has 15 residues. The CDR3 loop reads CASSATTGGNYGYTF. As DNA, the CDR3 is TGTGCCAGCAGCGCTACGACAGGGGGGAACTATGGCTACACCTTC.

The chain is built from TRBV7-8 and TRBJ1-2, with 7 bases lining up with TRBD1. V lost 5 bases to trimming and J lost 3 bases; unmatched junction nucleotides: 12. Germline V CDR1 and CDR2: SGHVS, FQNEAQ. This CDR3 region has 16 residues. CDR3 sequence (DNA): TGTGCCAGCAGCCCCCAAGGCGGCAGGGGGGACTATGGCTACACCTTC. This codes for CASSPQGGRGDYGYTF.

In its sample, this clone was seen once. This chain joins TRBV30 and TRBJ2-5; 11 nucleotides line up with TRBD2. Unmatched junction bases numbered 11, after V lost 7 bases and J lost 7 bases. The CDR3 runs 14 residues. Looked up from germline, CDR1 is GTSNPN and CDR2 is SVGIG (reference sequence). The CDR3 spells CALNPLAGGMTQYF. In nucleotides, the CDR3 is TGTGCCTTAAACCCCCTAGCGGGGGGCATGACCCAGTACTTC.

The CDR3 region is CASSSLAGSYNEQFF. CDR3 coding DNA: TGTGCCAGCAGTAGTCTCGCGGGCTCCTACAATGAGCAGTTCTTC. The V call is TRBV6-4, the J call TRBJ2-1, with D possibly TRBD2 on 5 matching bases. The CDR3 runs to 15 residues. Trimming removed 5 bases from V and 0 bases from J, with 11 bases in between. Germline CDR1 MRHNA, CDR2 SNTAGT.

This chain links TRBV27 with TRBJ1-1; 8 bases align to TRBD1. V trimming: 5 bases; J trimming: 0 bases; junction bases outside the gene matches: 5. Germline values: CDR1 MNHEY, CDR2 SMNVEV (reference sequence). There are 15 residues in the CDR3. Here the CDR3 DNA reads TGTGCCAGCAGTCGGGACAGGAGAATGAACACTGAAGCTTTCTTT. This sequence encodes CASSRDRRMNTEAFF.

J is TRBJ2-7 and V is TRBV7-9, with D possibly TRBD2 on 5 matching bases. Trimming took 5 bases from V and 3 from J, leaving 11 bases between them. Germline V CDR1 and CDR2: SEHNR, FQNEAQ (reference sequence). CDR3 size: 13 residues. The CDR3 reads CASSDGLYYEQYF. For the CDR3, the DNA is TGTGCCAGCAGCGACGGACTTTACTACGAGCAGTACTTC.

The V and J genes are TRBV5-1 and TRBJ1-2; D uncertain. CDR1 and CDR2 from the germline V gene are SGHRS and YFSETQ. The CDR3 is made up of 14 amino acids. The V and J ends lost 0 bases and 4 bases respectively, with 10 bases between them. The CDR3: CASSLVSSFYGYTF. Here the CDR3 DNA reads TGCGCCAGCAGCTTGGTTTCAAGCTTCTATGGCTACACCTTC.